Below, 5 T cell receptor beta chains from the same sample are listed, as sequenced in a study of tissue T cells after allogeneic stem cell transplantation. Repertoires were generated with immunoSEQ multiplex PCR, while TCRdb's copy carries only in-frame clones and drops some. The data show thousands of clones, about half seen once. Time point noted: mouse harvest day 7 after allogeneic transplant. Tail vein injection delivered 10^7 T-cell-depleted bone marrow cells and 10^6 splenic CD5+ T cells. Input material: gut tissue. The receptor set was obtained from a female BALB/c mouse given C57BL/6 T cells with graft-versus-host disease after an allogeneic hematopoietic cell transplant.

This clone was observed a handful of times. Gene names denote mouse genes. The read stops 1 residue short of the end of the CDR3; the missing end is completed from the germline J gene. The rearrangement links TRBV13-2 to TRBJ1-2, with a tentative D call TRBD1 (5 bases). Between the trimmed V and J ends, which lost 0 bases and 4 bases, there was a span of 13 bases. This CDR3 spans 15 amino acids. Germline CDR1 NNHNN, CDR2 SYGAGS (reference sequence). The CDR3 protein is CASGDAGRAGSDYTF. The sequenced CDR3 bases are TGTGCCAGCGGTGATGCAGGCAGGGCGGGCTCCGACTACACC.

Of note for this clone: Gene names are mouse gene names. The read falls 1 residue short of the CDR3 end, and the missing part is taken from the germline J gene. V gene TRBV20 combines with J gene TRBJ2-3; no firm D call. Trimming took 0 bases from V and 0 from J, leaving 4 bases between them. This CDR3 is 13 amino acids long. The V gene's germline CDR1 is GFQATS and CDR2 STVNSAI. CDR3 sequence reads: CGARDQSAETLYF. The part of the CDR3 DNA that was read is TGTGGTGCTAGGGACCAAAGTGCAGAAACGCTGTAT.

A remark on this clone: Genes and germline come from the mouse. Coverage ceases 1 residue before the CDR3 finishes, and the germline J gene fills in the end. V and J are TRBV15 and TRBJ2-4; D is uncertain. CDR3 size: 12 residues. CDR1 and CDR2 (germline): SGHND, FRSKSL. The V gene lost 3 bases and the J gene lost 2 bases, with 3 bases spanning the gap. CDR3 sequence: CASSFDQNTLYF. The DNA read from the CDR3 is TGTGCCAGCAGTTTTGATCAAAACACCTTGTAC.

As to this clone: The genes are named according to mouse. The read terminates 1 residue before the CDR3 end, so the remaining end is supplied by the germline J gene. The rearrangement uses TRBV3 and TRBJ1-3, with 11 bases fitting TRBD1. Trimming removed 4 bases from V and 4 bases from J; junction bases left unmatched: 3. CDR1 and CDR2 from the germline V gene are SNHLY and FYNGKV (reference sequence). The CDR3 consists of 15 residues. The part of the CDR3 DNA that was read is TGTGCCAGCAGCTCCCGGGACAGGGGGGGAAATACGCTCTAT. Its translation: CASSSRDRGGNTLY. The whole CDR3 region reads CASSSRDRGGNTLYF.

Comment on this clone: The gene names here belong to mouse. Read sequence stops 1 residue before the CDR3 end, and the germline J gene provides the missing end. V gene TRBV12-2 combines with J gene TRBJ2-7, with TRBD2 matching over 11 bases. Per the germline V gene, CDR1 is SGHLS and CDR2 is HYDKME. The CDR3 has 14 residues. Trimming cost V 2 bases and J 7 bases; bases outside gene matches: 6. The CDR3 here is CASSPGTGGREQYF. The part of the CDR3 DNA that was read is TGTGCCAGCTCTCCCGGGACTGGGGGACGGGAACAGTAC.